A single T cell receptor beta chain is shown here with its context. Germline CDR1 DFQATT, CDR2 SNEGSKA (reference sequence). This CDR3 has 11 residues. These data are taken from a study of shared T cell receptors in the human thymus. This table comes from immunoSEQ multiplex PCR, and its TCRdb copy is limited to in-frame clones, with some not included. There are some 640,000 clones in the sample; about 89% occur only once, and roughly 0.0089% lies in the top ten. The sample also formed part of further work on human thymus T cells. That report notes: Thymus tissue was removed during corrective cardiac surgery. Repertoires from thymus and blood appeared to show biased V and J gene usage. Among unrelated individuals, related research reported thymic repertoires that overlapped highly.

This receptor was taken from a boy in the first two years of life with a congenital heart defect. The chain is built from TRBV20-1 and TRBJ1-1; D is unresolved. The sample comprised thymocytes. The CDR3 nucleotides read TGCCAACGCGGGGAGAACACTGAAGCTTTCTTT. This encodes CQRGENTEAFF.